This TCR beta chain was observed in a study of PD-1 blockade in classical Hodgkin lymphoma (TCRdb year 2020). About the study as a whole: Nivolumab dosing was 3 mg/kg intravenously every 2 weeks, continuing until either disease progression or unacceptable toxicity. A peripheral blood immune signature of response to PD-1 blockade in classical Hodgkin lymphoma was defined using TCR beta sequencing and CyTOF. The full study reports these points: By C4D1, a significant rise was seen in CD4+ TCR diversity but not in CD8+ TCR diversity (p=0.0027 vs p=0.16), and the rise was most apparent among complete responders (p=0.02). Baseline TCR diversity was reported as lower in newly diagnosed patients than in healthy donors, and lower still in relapsed/refractory patients. Only a single clinical trial cohort was studied, and what caused the repertoire differences, possibly disease activity or prior therapy, remained undefined. Among trial patients, those achieving complete response had baseline diversity similar to that of newly diagnosed patients, while diversity was significantly lower in partial responders and progressors. Patients starting nivolumab less than 1 year after ASCT had lower diversity and were excluded from later analyses to avoid confounding by immune reconstitution.

V gives up 4 bases and J gives up 12 bases, and the segment between their germline ends measures 22 bases. Per the germline V gene, SGHRS is the CDR1 and YFSETQ is the CDR2. The CDR3, from cysteine to phenylalanine, totals 14 residues. The kept DNA is CDR3 alone, 42 bases in frame from the first base. This clone was recorded only once. No antigen is known for it. Base quality data are lacking; no much larger clone is found one base away. The Qiagen DNeasy kit was used to extract genomic DNA both from unsorted PBMCs and from the negatively selected CD4+ and CD8+ fractions. TCR beta CDR3 regions were subjected to amplification by immunoSEQ multiplex PCR with primers that anneal to V and J segments. A synthetic immune receptor repertoire was used to minimize amplification bias, and any residual bias was removed computationally once sequencing was done. The published analysis was carried out like this. Repertoire diversity was quantified as the Shannon entropy index using custom Python scripts. Unsorted, CD4+ and CD8+ repertoires were analyzed separately, except in combined analyses where CD4+ and CD8+ sequences were merged in silico. Clonal expansion was defined as a frequency increase of at least 2-fold after treatment compared with C1D1, and clones undetected at baseline were assigned a pseudocount of 0.5. Clones with 0 or 1 copy at C1D1 were defined as singleton clones, while clones with 2 or more copies were defined as non-singleton clones. Clones expanded in unsorted samples were labelled as CD4+, CD8+ or unknown by matching protein sequences in sorted samples from the same patient. Wilcoxon tests were applied to paired samples to test diversity changes from C1D1 to C4D1. TCRdb's version of the immuneACCESS table is confined to in-frame rearrangements and falls short of the full clone set. An unresolved V gene accounts for under half of the shortfall where checked; the remainder is of unknown origin. V, J and clone size are taken as reported in that table, and D and trimming were inferred from the DNA itself. In all, the sample holds about 94,000 clones, and 89% of those were seen once. The ten largest account for about 10% of the sample.

The time point label for this specimen denotes: cycle 2 day 1 (C2D1) of nivolumab. Every trial patient had relapsed after autologous stem cell transplantation, and cohorts A, B and C differed in prior brentuximab vedotin exposure. The trial cohort comprised some 60 patients with relapsed/refractory classical Hodgkin lymphoma whose best overall responses were complete response, partial response or progressive disease. Trial patients were treated with single-agent nivolumab in the multi-cohort phase II CheckMate 205 trial. An independent review committee assessed best overall response by applying the 2007 International Working Group response criteria. PBMCs from the trial were collected at three points: immediately before nivolumab initiation (C1D1), and during therapy at cycle 2 day 1 and cycle 4 day 1. Peripheral blood was collected in 8 mL Vacutainer Cell Preparation Tubes, from which PBMCs were isolated by centrifugation and then cryopreserved.

The sequence joins TRBV5-1 to TRBJ1-1; TRBD1 is perhaps the D gene, given 6 matching bases. The source of this sequence is a human donor with classical Hodgkin lymphoma. The material sequenced was peripheral blood mononuclear cells (PBMCs), taken before the second cycle of nivolumab. The DNA sequence reads TGCGCCAGCAGCGGGGGGGCTTCATGGACGGAGTCTTTCTTT. It specifies CASSGGASWTESFF.